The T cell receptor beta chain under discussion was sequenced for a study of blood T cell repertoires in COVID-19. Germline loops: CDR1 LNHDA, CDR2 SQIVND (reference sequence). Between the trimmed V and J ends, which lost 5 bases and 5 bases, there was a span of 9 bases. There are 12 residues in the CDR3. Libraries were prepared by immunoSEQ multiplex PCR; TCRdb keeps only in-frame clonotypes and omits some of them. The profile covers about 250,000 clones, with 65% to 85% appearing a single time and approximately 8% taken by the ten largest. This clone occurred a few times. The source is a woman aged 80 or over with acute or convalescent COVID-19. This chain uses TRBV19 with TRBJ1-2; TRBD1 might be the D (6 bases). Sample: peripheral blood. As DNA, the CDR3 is TGTGCCAGTAGTCCCGGGACATATGGCTACACCTTC. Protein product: CASSPGTYGYTF.